A single sample gave rise to the 27 T cell receptor beta chains below, sequenced in a study of shared clonotypes between healthy human individuals. The data were produced by immunoSEQ multiplex PCR, yet TCRdb's version contains in-frame clones alone and is incomplete. Here the sample spans around 2.1 million clones, 85% to 95% being singletons. Selected positively for CCR7 and CD45RO-negative, naive CD8 cells excluded terminally differentiated effector memory CD45RA+ cells. The sample comprised naive CD8+ T cells from PBMCs. The receptors here all came from a young man in good health. Some clones in this sample may be carry-over from other donors' samples.

The chain employs TRBV27 and TRBJ2-1; a weak D match, TRBD1 (6 bases). The CDR3 consists of 15 residues. The germline gives CDR1 MNHEY, CDR2 SMNVEV (reference sequence). Trimming pared 6 bases from V and 6 bases from J, leaving 18 bases between. The CDR3 coding sequence is TGTGCCAGCAGCACGATGTTCAGGGGTGGCAATGAGCAGTTCTTC. Translating it yields CASSTMFRGGNEQFF.

This chain connects TRBV9 to TRBJ2-1; D gene unclear. The CDR3 has 16 residues. Trimming removed 0 bases at V and 0 bases at J, with 10 bases between. In germline, CDR1 is SGDLS, CDR2 YYNGEE. The CDR3 sequence is CASSVAIPGSYNEQFF. The CDR3 coding sequence is TGTGCCAGCAGCGTAGCTATTCCGGGCTCCTACAATGAGCAGTTCTTC.

The chain is built from TRBV28 and TRBJ2-1; 7 bases match TRBD1. Germline values: CDR1 MDHEN, CDR2 SYDVKM. V lost 1 base, J lost 2 bases, and 5 bases stayed unmatched. CDR3 size: 16 residues. The CDR3 region is CASSLLTGMPYNEQFF. The CDR3 DNA sequence: TGTGCCAGCAGTTTATTGACAGGGATGCCCTACAATGAGCAGTTCTTC.

The chain uses TRBV4-1 and TRBJ2-7, with 7 nucleotides matching TRBD1. Per the germline V gene, CDR1 is MGHRA and CDR2 is YSYEKL. This CDR3 has 15 amino acids. The V and J ends lost 3 bases and 1 base, in that order; junction bases with no gene match: 6. CDR3 bases: TGCGCCAGCAGCCAGGGCCCGGGACAGTCCTACGAGCAGTACTTC. As protein: CASSQGPGQSYEQYF.

This sequence joins TRBV11-2 and TRBJ1-5; D might be TRBD1 (6 bases). The CDR3 runs to 15 residues. Trimming took 3 bases from V and 3 from J, leaving 12 bases between them. Germline loops: CDR1 SGHAT, CDR2 FQNNGV. DNA of the CDR3: TGTGCCAGCAGCTTTATCAGGGGTCCCAATCAGCCCCAGCATTTT. As protein: CASSFIRGPNQPQHF.

This rearrangement joins TRBV2 to TRBJ1-1, with a tentative D call TRBD1 (5 bases). The germline V gene encodes CDR1 SNHLY and CDR2 FYNNEI. Trimming removed 0 bases at V and 3 bases at J, with 17 bases between. This CDR3 has 17 amino acids. The CDR3 here is CASSEARSSGLDTEAFF. In DNA form, the CDR3 reads TGTGCCAGCAGTGAAGCTCGAAGTTCAGGGCTAGACACTGAAGCTTTCTTT.

The chain employs TRBV9 and TRBJ2-7; 8 positions agree with TRBD1. The CDR3 spans 14 residues. The germline V gene encodes CDR1 SGDLS and CDR2 YYNGEE. Trimming cost V 3 bases and J 3 bases; bases outside gene matches: 5. The CDR3 here is CASSAGDRFYEQYF. CDR3 bases: TGTGCCAGCAGCGCCGGGGACAGGTTCTACGAGCAGTACTTC.

This chain connects TRBV19 to TRBJ2-1; D perhaps matches TRBD1 (5 bases). The germline V and J ends were trimmed by 10 bases and 10 bases, with 14 bases remaining between them. Germline V gene lookup returns CDR1 LNHDA and CDR2 SQIVND (reference sequence). This CDR3 is 11 amino acids long. In DNA form, the CDR3 reads TGTGCCACATTCCAAGGGGTGGAGCAGTTCTTC. Translation gives CATFQGVEQFF.

The genes are TRBV27 and TRBJ1-2; D might be TRBD1 (5 bases). The V end lost 6 bases, the J end lost 3 bases, and 14 bases lay between the germline ends. Germline V gives CDR1 MNHEY, CDR2 SMNVEV (reference sequence). The CDR3 extends over 14 amino acids. The CDR3 bases are TGTGCCAGCAGACCCCCGGGGCCGGACTATGGCTACACCTTC. This gives the protein CASRPPGPDYGYTF.

The chain couples TRBV29-1 to TRBJ1-2; no firm D call. Germline loops: CDR1 SQVTM, CDR2 ANQGSEA. The CDR3 spans 13 residues. The germline V and J ends were trimmed by 5 bases and 7 bases, with 17 bases remaining between them. CDR3 coding DNA: TGCAGCGTTCGCCCCCCGGAGGGTGGTGGCTACACCTTC. Its translation is CSVRPPEGGGYTF.

V usage is TRBV9 and J usage is TRBJ2-2; TRBD1 matches 9 bases. With 2 bases clipped from V and 1 base from J, the junction kept 6 bases outside the gene matches. The V gene's germline CDR1 is SGDLS and CDR2 YYNGEE. The CDR3 has 17 residues. For the CDR3, the DNA is TGTGCCAGCAGCGTGGCAACAGGGGGCTTGAACACCGGGGAGCTGTTTTTT. It encodes CASSVATGGLNTGELFF.

CDR3 residues: CASSYSRMNTEAFF. DNA of the CDR3: TGTGCCAGCAGTTACTCGCGCATGAACACTGAAGCTTTCTTT. The chain is built from TRBV6-6 and TRBJ1-1; D is uncertain. V was clipped by 0 bases and J by 0 bases, with 5 bases between them. This CDR3 comprises 14 residues. The germline gives CDR1 MNHNY, CDR2 SVGAGI (reference sequence).

Details on this clone: Other DNA sequences in this specimen translate into the identical CDR3. The chain combines TRBV19 with TRBJ2-3; TRBD1 is a possible D gene (6 bases). This CDR3 comprises 14 residues. From germline, CDR1 is LNHDA and CDR2 SQIVND (reference sequence). Trimming took off 1 base at V and 1 base at J, with 6 bases between the two ends. CDR3 amino acids: CASSIGTGTDTQYF. The CDR3 DNA is TGTGCCAGTAGTATAGGGACAGGCACAGATACGCAGTATTTT. Together with reference TRBV19 and TRBJ2-3, the CDR3 gives the full variable domain: DGGITQSPKYLFRKEGQNVTLSCEQNLNHDAMYWYRQDPGQGLRLIYYSQIVNDFQKGDIAEGYSVSREKKESFPLTVTSAQKNPTAFYLCASSIGTGTDTQYFGPGTRLTVL.

V is TRBV5-6 and J is TRBJ2-5, with D possibly matching TRBD1 (5 bases). The CDR3 consists of 16 residues. The V and J ends lost 0 bases and 0 bases respectively, with 12 bases between them. Looked up from germline, CDR1 is SGHDT and CDR2 is YYEEEE. This CDR3 reads CASSLGPGKYQETQYF. The CDR3 bases are TGTGCCAGCAGCTTGGGCCCAGGGAAGTACCAAGAGACCCAGTACTTC.

This chain connects TRBV5-4 to TRBJ2-1, with 13 bases lining up with TRBD2. Germline CDR1 SGHNT, CDR2 YYREEE (reference sequence). Germline trimming cut 4 bases from V and 6 bases from J; bases unmatched to any gene: 7. The CDR3 length is 16 residues. The chain's CDR3 is CASSAPGLAGPNEQFF. CDR3 sequence (DNA): TGTGCCAGCAGCGCCCCGGGACTAGCGGGGCCCAATGAGCAGTTCTTC.

The chain joins TRBV14 to TRBJ2-3; D uncertain. This CDR3 comprises 14 residues. Looked up from germline, CDR1 is SGHDN and CDR2 is FVKESK. V was shortened by 4 bases and J by 0 bases, with 8 bases between the two germline ends. The CDR3 bases are TGTGCCAGCAGCCTTTTGGGTAGCACAGATACGCAGTATTTT. Translating it yields CASSLLGSTDTQYF.

A few counts support this clone. The rearrangement links TRBV4-1 to TRBJ2-7; no definite D call. Trimming took 6 bases from V and 3 from J, leaving 18 bases between them. Germline V gene data show CDR1 as MGHRA and CDR2 as YSYEKL. The CDR3 has 15 residues. CDR3 nucleotides: TGCGCCAGCAGTCCCGTTGTCGACGGAGACTACGAGCAGTACTTC. Translated: CASSPVVDGDYEQYF.

The chain employs TRBV27 and TRBJ1-1, with D tentatively TRBD1 (5 bases). V gave up 3 bases and J gave up 8 bases, with 16 bases separating them. The CDR3 spans 14 residues. Per germline, CDR1 MNHEY and CDR2 SMNVEV (reference sequence). In DNA form, the CDR3 reads TGTGCCAGCAGTTTGGGCCTAGCGGGGCGCGAAGCTTTCTTT. Translated: CASSLGLAGREAFF.

This clone was counted only a few times. The rearrangement uses TRBV7-9 and TRBJ2-2; D gene uncertain. The germline V gene encodes CDR1 SEHNR and CDR2 FQNEAQ (reference sequence). With 5 bases removed from V and 7 bases from J, the gap between germline ends came to 11 bases. The CDR3 sequence is 13 residues long. In DNA, the CDR3 is TGTGCCAGCAGCGTAATGATAGGCGGGGAGCTGTTTTTT. Translation gives CASSVMIGGELFF.

The J gene is TRBJ2-7, the V gene TRBV6-5, with TRBD2 identical over 12 bases. This CDR3 has 15 amino acids. Germline CDR1 reads MNHEY; CDR2 reads SVGAGI. With V trimmed by 2 bases and J by 5 bases, 4 bases remained unmatched. The chain's CDR3 is CASSYRLAGEHEQYF. CDR3 DNA sequence: TGTGCCAGCAGTTACAGACTAGCGGGAGAGCACGAGCAGTACTTC.

This clone is a singleton in its sample. The J gene is TRBJ2-2, the V gene TRBV28, with a possible D match to TRBD1 (6 bases). V dropped 5 bases and J dropped 4 bases, with 17 bases sitting between them. Germline V gene data show CDR1 as MDHEN and CDR2 as SYDVKM. The CDR3 sequence is 16 residues long. The CDR3 nucleotides read TGTGCCAGCAGTCCCCATGGGGGCGAAGTCACCGGGGAGCTGTTTTTT. Translated: CASSPHGGEVTGELFF.

This CDR3 reads CASSLMAGGGTDTQYF. The CDR3 region has the DNA TGTGCCAGCAGCTTAATGGCGGGAGGAGGCACAGATACGCAGTATTTT. V gene TRBV11-2 combines with J gene TRBJ2-3; 8 positions match TRBD2. J lost 1 base, V lost 2 bases, and 5 bases had no gene match. The length of the CDR3 is 16 residues. Looked up from germline, CDR1 is SGHAT and CDR2 is FQNNGV.

The chain employs TRBV13 and TRBJ2-1; 13 bases fit TRBD2. The germline CDR1 and CDR2 sequences are PRHDT and FYEKMQ (reference sequence). The CDR3 totals 16 residues. The ends lost 1 base at V and 9 bases at J; junction bases unmatched: 6. CDR3 amino acids: CASSLAGTSGKGEQFF. In DNA form, the CDR3 reads TGTGCCAGCAGCTTAGCCGGGACTAGCGGGAAGGGTGAGCAGTTCTTC.

This chain uses TRBV7-2 with TRBJ1-5, with D tentatively TRBD1 (5 bases). The CDR3 is 16 amino acids. The ends were cut back, 0 bases at V and 5 bases at J, with 14 bases in the middle. Germline V gives CDR1 SGHTA, CDR2 FQGNSA. In nucleotides, the CDR3 is TGTGCCAGCAGCTTAGCGATATACAGGATTGATCAGCCCCAGCATTTT. This translates into CASSLAIYRIDQPQHF.

This chain links TRBV12-5 with TRBJ2-5; D might be TRBD2 (5 bases). The germline gives CDR1 LGHNT, CDR2 FRNRAP. The CDR3 is 15 amino acids. V was cut by 9 bases and J by 4 bases, with 21 bases left in between. This CDR3 reads CASTFGERVGETQYF. CDR3 DNA sequence: TGTGCTAGCACCTTTGGGGAGAGAGTAGGAGAGACCCAGTACTTC.

The rearrangement uses TRBV29-1 and TRBJ2-5; 7 nucleotides align to TRBD2. The CDR3 covers 11 residues. V lost 1 base and J lost 10; bases outside the gene matches: 3. CDR1 is SQVTM and CDR2 is ANQGSEA in the germline V gene. CDR3: CSVEGSGGQYF. The CDR3 region has the DNA TGCAGCGTTGAAGGTTCGGGGGGCCAGTACTTC.

V is TRBV19 and J is TRBJ2-1; no reliable D call. This CDR3 has 17 amino acids. Deletions cut 0 bases from V and 0 bases from J, with 12 bases between. CDR1 LNHDA and CDR2 SQIVND come from the germline V gene (reference sequence). The CDR3 protein is CASSIDPTDISYNEQFF. The CDR3, as DNA: TGTGCCAGTAGTATAGACCCGACCGATATCTCCTACAATGAGCAGTTCTTC.